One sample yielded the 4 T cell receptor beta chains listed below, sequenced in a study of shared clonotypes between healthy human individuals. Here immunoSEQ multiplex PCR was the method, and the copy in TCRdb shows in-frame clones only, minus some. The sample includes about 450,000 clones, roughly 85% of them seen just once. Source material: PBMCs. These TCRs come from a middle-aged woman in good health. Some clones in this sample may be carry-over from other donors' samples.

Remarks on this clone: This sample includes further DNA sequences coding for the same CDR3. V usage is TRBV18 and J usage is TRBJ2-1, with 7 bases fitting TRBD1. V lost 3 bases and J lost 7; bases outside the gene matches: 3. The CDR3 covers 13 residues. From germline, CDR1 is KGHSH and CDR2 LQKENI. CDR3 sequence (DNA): TGTGCCAGCTCACCGGGGACAGTAAATGAGCAGTTCTTC. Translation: CASSPGTVNEQFF.

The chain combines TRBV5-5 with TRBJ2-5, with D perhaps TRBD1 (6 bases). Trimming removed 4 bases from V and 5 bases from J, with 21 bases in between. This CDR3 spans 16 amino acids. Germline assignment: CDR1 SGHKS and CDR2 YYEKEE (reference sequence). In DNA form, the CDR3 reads TGTGCCAGCAGCCCCCTCGCCGGTGGGGGCGGGGAGACCCAGTACTTC. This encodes CASSPLAGGGGETQYF.

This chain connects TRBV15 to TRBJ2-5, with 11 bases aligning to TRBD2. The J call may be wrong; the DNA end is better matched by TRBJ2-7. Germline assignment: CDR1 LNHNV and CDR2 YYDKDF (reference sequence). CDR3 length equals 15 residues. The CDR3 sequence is CATSRGLAGLNEQYF. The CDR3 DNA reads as TGTGCCACCAGCAGAGGACTAGCGGGACTCAACGAGCAGTACTTC.

The chain's CDR3 is CASSVGREKLFF. CDR3 DNA sequence: TGTGCCAGCTCCGTAGGACGGGAAAAACTGTTTTTT. V usage is TRBV18 and J usage is TRBJ1-4; D is ambiguous. The germline V gene has CDR1 KGHSH and CDR2 LQKENI. The CDR3 has 12 amino acids. Trimming pared 6 bases from V and 8 bases from J, leaving 10 bases between.